Sequencing of this TCR beta chain was carried out in a study of blood T cell repertoires in COVID-19. Across the study: COVID-19 samples collected from the United States, Italy and Spain covered acute and convalescent phases. The cDNA or gDNA used as material had been derived from T cells, B-cell-depleted T cells, or PBMCs.

Measured with immunoSEQ multiplex PCR; TCRdb has only the in-frame clones, and not every one. This table holds around 90,000 clones, about 85% found once. Germline V gives CDR1 MDHEN, CDR2 SYDVKM. The V gene lost 6 bases and the J gene lost 9 bases, with 20 bases spanning the gap. This CDR3 is 14 amino acids long. The gene calls are TRBV28 and TRBJ1-2, with D possibly matching TRBD1 (5 bases). The specimen sequenced was peripheral blood. This TCR derives from a woman in her 70s with active or convalescent COVID-19. The chain's CDR3 is CASSSPKGPRRYTF. The DNA of the CDR3 is TGTGCCAGCAGCTCTCCTAAGGGGCCACGCCGCTACACCTTC.